This entry lists 18 T cell receptor beta chains sequenced from one sample in a study of T cell responses to AZD1222 COVID-19 vaccine (dated by TCRdb to the early 2020s). Libraries were prepared through the immunoSEQ multiplex PCR assay. TCRdb retrieved this table from immuneACCESS and kept in-frame rearrangements only. Not all clones are present; in checked studies, unresolved V genes account for under half, and no reason is known for the remainder. This sample has roughly 110,000 clones in its table, and roughly nine tenths of those were observed once. Together, the top ten hold about 5.4% of the sample. Per the publication, the time point label means: baseline before first vaccination. The sequencing used peripheral blood, collected on day 0 of AZD1222 vaccination. The source is an adult in good health.

The rearrangement links TRBV18 to TRBJ2-5; no reliable D call. Germline assignment: CDR1 KGHSH and CDR2 LQKENI. The V gene lost 0 bases and the J gene lost 5 bases, with 4 bases spanning the gap. This CDR3 is built from 12 residues. The CDR3 reads CASSPPGETQYF. The CDR3 DNA sequence: TGTGCCAGCTCACCACCTGGTGAGACCCAGTACTTC.

This sequence joins TRBV19 and TRBJ1-2; TRBD1 might be the D (5 bases). Between the trimmed V and J ends, which lost 7 bases and 3 bases, there was a span of 18 bases. Germline V gene data show CDR1 as LNHDA and CDR2 as SQIVND (reference sequence). The CDR3 has 15 residues. CDR3 protein: CASTSAGGFDYGYTF. In nucleotides, the CDR3 is TGTGCCAGTACATCAGCTGGGGGGTTCGACTATGGCTACACCTTC.

The rearrangement links TRBV7-2 to TRBJ2-5; 10 positions match TRBD1. Germline V gene lookup returns CDR1 SGHTA and CDR2 FQGNSA. The trim removed 10 bases at V and 5 bases at J, leaving 7 bases unmatched. The CDR3 spans 13 residues. CDR3 loop: CATARDRGETQYF. The CDR3 DNA sequence: TGTGCCACCGCAAGGGACAGGGGCGAGACCCAGTACTTC.

The chain combines TRBV14 with TRBJ2-7; D remains unclear. CDR3 length equals 10 residues. Germline-derived CDR1 and CDR2 are SGHDN and FVKESK. V lost 6 bases, J lost 3 bases, and 3 bases lay in between. CDR3 protein: CASRLYEQYF. The CDR3 coding sequence is TGTGCCAGCAGACTCTACGAGCAGTACTTC.

The J gene is TRBJ2-3, the V gene TRBV7-3, with D maybe TRBD1 (6 bases). Deletions cut 1 base from V and 4 bases from J, with 12 bases between. The length of the CDR3 is 15 residues. Germline V lookup: CDR1 SGHTA, CDR2 FQGTGA. The CDR3 DNA is TGTGCCAGCAGCTTAAGGGGGCGCAGCTCAGATACGCAGTATTTT. This gives the protein CASSLRGRSSDTQYF.

This clone is a singleton in its sample. The V gene is TRBV23-1, the J gene TRBJ2-7, with 7 nucleotides matching TRBD1. TRBV23-1 is an open reading frame whose function is uncertain. This CDR3 contains 17 residues. J gave up 3 bases and V 6 bases, and 17 bases lay outside the gene matches. CDR3 amino acids: CASSRDRIRAANYEQYF. The CDR3 DNA reads TGCGCCAGCAGCCGGGACAGAATTAGGGCTGCAAACTACGAGCAGTACTTC.

The genes are TRBV7-8 and TRBJ1-5; D is uncertain. CDR3 size: 14 residues. CDR1 SGHVS and CDR2 FQNEAQ come from the germline V gene. The V end was cut by 1 base, the J end by 6 bases, with 10 bases between. The CDR3 loop is CASSLGVGGQPQHF. CDR3 coding DNA: TGTGCCAGCAGCTTAGGGGTGGGTGGTCAGCCCCAGCATTTT.

The chain couples TRBV18 to TRBJ2-7; D may be TRBD1 (6 bases). Germline V gene sequence: CDR1 KGHSH, CDR2 LQKENI. The CDR3 totals 14 residues. V gave up 4 bases and J gave up 2 bases, with 12 bases separating them. The CDR3 is CASSQVWTAYEQYF. CDR3 nucleotide sequence: TGTGCCAGCTCACAAGTGTGGACAGCCTACGAGCAGTACTTC. Full variable domain (rest looked up from reference TRBV18 and TRBJ2-7): NAGVMQNPRHLVRRRGQEARLRCSPMKGHSHVYWYRQLPEEGLKFMVYLQKENIIDESGMPKERFSAEFPKEGPSILRIQQVVRGDSAAYFCASSQVWTAYEQYFGPGTRLTVT.

The rearrangement joins TRBV9 to TRBJ1-2, with TRBD1 as a possible D gene (5 bases). Germline V CDR1 and CDR2: SGDLS, YYNGEE. The V gene lost 2 bases and the J gene lost 4 bases, with 9 bases spanning the gap. CDR3 length: 13 residues. The CDR3 loop reads CASSVQGVYGYTF. DNA for the CDR3: TGTGCCAGCAGCGTGCAGGGAGTCTATGGCTACACCTTC.

V and J are TRBV25-1 and TRBJ1-1, with D tentatively TRBD1 (6 bases). Germline V gene lookup returns CDR1 MGHDK and CDR2 SYGVNS. The germline V and J ends were trimmed by 0 bases and 6 bases, with 8 bases remaining between them. The length of the CDR3 is 13 residues. The CDR3 protein is CASSEYGGPEAFF. CDR3 in DNA: TGTGCCAGCAGTGAATACGGGGGCCCTGAAGCTTTCTTT.

This clone was seen only a few times. The chain carries TRBV7-2 and TRBJ2-2; D is undetermined. The CDR3 is made up of 18 amino acids. V lost 7 bases and J 2 bases, leaving 23 bases between the germline ends. Germline V gene data show CDR1 as SGHTA and CDR2 as FQGNSA. This CDR3 is CASTINRRVGYNTGELFF. The CDR3 DNA sequence: TGTGCCAGCACCATTAACCGTCGGGTCGGATATAACACCGGGGAGCTGTTTTTT.

On this clone: A junction end diverges from the germline sequence, so it may reflect a read error. The chain is built from TRBV19 and TRBJ1-1, with a possible D match to TRBD1 (6 bases). The CDR3 length is 14 residues. Germline assignment: CDR1 LNHDA and CDR2 SQIVND (reference sequence). The CDR3: CASSVDRTNTEAFF. DNA for the CDR3: TGTGCCAGTAGTGTAGACAGGACGAACACTGAAGCTTTCTTT.

CDR3 in amino acids: CASRGQGEGTEQYF. Written as DNA, the CDR3 is TGTGCCAGCAGGGGACAGGGGGAAGGAACCGAGCAGTACTTC. The chain has TRBV6-5 and TRBJ2-7; 11 bases are shared with TRBD1. The CDR3 sequence is 14 residues long. Germline trimming cut 6 bases from V and 6 bases from J; bases unmatched to any gene: 7. The germline V gene encodes CDR1 MNHEY and CDR2 SVGAGI.

The rearrangement joins TRBV7-8 to TRBJ1-3; D call uncertain. Germline V lookup: CDR1 SGHVS, CDR2 FQNEAQ. The CDR3 is 15 residues long. Trimming took 5 bases from V and 2 from J, leaving 13 bases between them. CDR3 protein: CASSHEAGTGNTIYF. Written as DNA, the CDR3 is TGTGCCAGCAGCCACGAAGCGGGAACTGGAAACACCATATATTTT. The full variable domain, in which reference TRBV7-8 and TRBJ1-3 provide the parts outside the CDR3, is GAGVSQSPRYKVAKRGQDVALRCDPISGHVSLFWYQQALGQGPEFLTYFQNEAQLDKSGLPSDRFFAERPEGSVSTLKIQRTQQEDSAVYLCASSHEAGTGNTIYFGEGSWLTVV.

The V gene is TRBV5-1, the J gene TRBJ2-1; TRBD1 is a possible D gene (5 bases). The germline CDR1 and CDR2 sequences are SGHRS and YFSETQ. The CDR3 is 15 amino acids. Trimming shortened V by 4 bases and J by 5 bases, and 16 bases separated the two germline ends. CDR3 loop: CASSPTLTGHNEQFF. As DNA, the CDR3 is TGCGCCAGCAGCCCAACTCTCACAGGTCACAATGAGCAGTTCTTC. The whole variable domain, filled in from reference TRBV5-1 and TRBJ2-1, reads KAGVTQTPRYLIKTRGQQVTLSCSPISGHRSVSWYQQTPGQGLQFLFEYFSETQRNKGNFPGRFSGRQFSNSRSEMNVSTLELGDSALYLCASSPTLTGHNEQFFGPGTRLTVL.

As DNA, the CDR3 is TGCGCCAGCAGTGCCGATGCCGGGACTAGTCCCAATGAGCAGTTCTTC. Its translation: CASSADAGTSPNEQFF. The chain joins TRBV10-1 to TRBJ2-1; 8 bases fit TRBD2. V shed 4 bases and J 6 bases; nucleotides not matched to a gene: 11. This CDR3 region has 16 residues. Germline values: CDR1 WNHNN, CDR2 SYGVQD (reference sequence).

The V gene is TRBV7-3, the J gene TRBJ1-2, with D possibly being TRBD1 (6 bases). The CDR3 covers 16 residues. The germline CDR1 and CDR2 sequences are SGHTA and FQGTGA. Trimming left V 2 bases short and J 1 base short, with 14 bases between. The CDR3 reads CASSLLGRGDNYGYTF. CDR3 sequence (DNA): TGTGCCAGCAGCTTATTGGGCAGGGGAGATAACTATGGCTACACCTTC.

The chain links TRBV6-5 to TRBJ2-7; D may be TRBD1 (6 bases). V was trimmed by 10 bases and J by 6 bases, leaving 19 bases between them. The CDR3 contains 13 residues. Per germline, CDR1 MNHEY and CDR2 SVGAGI. In nucleotides, the CDR3 is TGTGCCACCGTGGACAGCTGGTATCGCGAGCAGTACTTC. Translation: CATVDSWYREQYF.